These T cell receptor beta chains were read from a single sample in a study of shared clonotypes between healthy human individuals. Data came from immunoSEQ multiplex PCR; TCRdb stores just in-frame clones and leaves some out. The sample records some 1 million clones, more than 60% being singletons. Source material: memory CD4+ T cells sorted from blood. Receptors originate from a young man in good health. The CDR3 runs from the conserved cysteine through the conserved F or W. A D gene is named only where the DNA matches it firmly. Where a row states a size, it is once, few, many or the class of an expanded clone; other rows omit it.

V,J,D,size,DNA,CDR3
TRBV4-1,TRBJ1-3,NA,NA,TGCGCCAGCAGCCAAGGGAGCTCTGGAAACACCATATATTTT,CASSQGSSGNTIYF
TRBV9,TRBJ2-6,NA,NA,TGTGCCAGCGGGGGCGCTGGGGCCAACGTCCTGACTTTC,CASGGAGANVLTF
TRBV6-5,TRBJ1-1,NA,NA,TGTGCCAGCACCCCGGACAGCCTGAACACTGAAGCTTTCTTT,CASTPDSLNTEAFF
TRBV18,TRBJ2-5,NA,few,TGTGCCAGCTCACCAACAGGGCAGGGGGAGACCCAGTACTTC,CASSPTGQGETQYF
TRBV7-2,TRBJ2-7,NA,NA,TGTGCCAGCAGTAGAAACCAGGGGGGGGAGCAGTACTTC,CASSRNQGGEQYF
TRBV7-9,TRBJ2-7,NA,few,TGTGCCAGCAGCCCCAGTGGAGGGGGTCTAGGCGAGCAGTACTTC,CASSPSGGGLGEQYF
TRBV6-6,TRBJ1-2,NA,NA,TGTGCCAGCAGTTACGCCCCCGGCGGGAAGAACTATGGCTACACCTTC,CASSYAPGGKNYGYTF
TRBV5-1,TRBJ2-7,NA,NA,TGCGCCAGCAGCTTGTCCGGATACTACGAGCAGTACTTC,CASSLSGYYEQYF
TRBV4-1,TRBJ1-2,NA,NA,TGCGCCAGCAGCCAAGGGGTGGCTAACTATGGCTACACCTTC,CASSQGVANYGYTF
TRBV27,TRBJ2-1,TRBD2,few,TGTGCCAGCAGTCCGACCGCCGGGACTAGCAGGTACAATGAGCAGTTCTTC,CASSPTAGTSRYNEQFF
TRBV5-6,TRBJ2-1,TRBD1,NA,TGTGCCAGCAGCTTCGGGACAGGAGGAAAATACAATGAGCAGTTCTTC,CASSFGTGGKYNEQFF
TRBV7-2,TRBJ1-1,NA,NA,TGTGCCAGCAGCTTAGTACCAGGCGGGGCCACTGAAGCTTTCTTT,CASSLVPGGATEAFF
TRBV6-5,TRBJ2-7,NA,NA,TGTGCCAGCAGCAATTTCAGGATAAACTACGAGCAGTACTTC,CASSNFRINYEQYF
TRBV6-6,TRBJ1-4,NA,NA,TGTGCCAGCAGTTACCGCGGGATCGATGAAAAACTGTTTTTT,CASSYRGIDEKLFF
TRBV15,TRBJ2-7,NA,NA,TGTGCCACCAGCAGAGAACGCGGCTACGAGCAGTACTTC,CATSRERGYEQYF
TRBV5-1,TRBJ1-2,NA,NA,TGCGCCAGCAGCGCCAACCGCCAGGGAATCGAGGAGTATGGCTACACCTTC,CASSANRQGIEEYGYTF
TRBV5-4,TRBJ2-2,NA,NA,TGTGCCAGCAGCCGGTCAAGAACGAACACCGGGGAGCTGTTTTTT,CASSRSRTNTGELFF
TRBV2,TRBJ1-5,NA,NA,TGTGCCAGCAGCGGACAGAATAGCAATCAGCCCCAGCATTTT,CASSGQNSNQPQHF
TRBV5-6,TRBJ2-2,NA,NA,TGTGCCAGCAGCGTGGTCGGGGAGCTGTTTTTT,CASSVVGELFF
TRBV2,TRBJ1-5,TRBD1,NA,TGTGCCAGCAGTCAAGCCCGGACAGGGGGCCATAGCAATCAGCCCCAGCATTTT,CASSQARTGGHSNQPQHF
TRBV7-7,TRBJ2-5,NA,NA,TGTGCTAGCAGCTTAGGACCCTCGGCCGGACAGACCCAGTACTTC,CASSLGPSAGQTQYF
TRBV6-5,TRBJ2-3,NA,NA,TGTGCCACTCGCACCCTCGCAGATACGCAGTATTTT,CATRTLADTQYF
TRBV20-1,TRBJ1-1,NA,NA,TGCAGTGCTAGAAAGAACACTGAAGCTTTCTTT,CSARKNTEAFF
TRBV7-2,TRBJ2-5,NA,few,TGTGCCAGCAGCTCGCATGAGACCCAGTACTTC,CASSSHETQYF
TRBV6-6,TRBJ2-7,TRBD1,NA,TGTGCCAGCAGTTACTCGGCGGGACAGGGGTCCGAGCAGTACTTC,CASSYSAGQGSEQYF
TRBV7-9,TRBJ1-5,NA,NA,TGTGCCAGCAGCTTACAGGGGCGAGATCAGCCCCAGCATTTT,CASSLQGRDQPQHF
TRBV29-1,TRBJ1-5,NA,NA,TGCAGCGTTGGGATGGGGCTGAGCAATCAGCCCCAGCATTTT,CSVGMGLSNQPQHF
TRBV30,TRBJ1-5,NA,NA,TGTGCCTGGCGACCTAGGGGCAATCAGCCCCAGCATTTT,CAWRPRGNQPQHF
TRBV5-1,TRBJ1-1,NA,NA,TGCGCCAGCAGCTTTGGGGCGTACACTGAAGCTTTCTTT,CASSFGAYTEAFF
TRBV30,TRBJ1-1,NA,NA,TGTGCCTGGAGTGTTAAGGGTCCCCCTGAAGCTTTCTTT,CAWSVKGPPEAFF
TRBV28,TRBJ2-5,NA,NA,TGTGCCAGCAGTTTAGGCCAGGGCGGGGAGACCCAGTACTTC,CASSLGQGGETQYF
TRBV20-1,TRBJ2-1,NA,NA,TGCAGTGCTGGTAGGGGCGATGAGCAGTTCTTC,CSAGRGDEQFF
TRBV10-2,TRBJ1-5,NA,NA,TGCGCCAGCAGATCAGGATTGCAACAGCCCCAGCATTTT,CASRSGLQQPQHF
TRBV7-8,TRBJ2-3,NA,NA,TGTGCCAGCAGCAACCGACAGAGCACAGATACGCAGTATTTT,CASSNRQSTDTQYF
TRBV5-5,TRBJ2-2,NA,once,TGTGCCAGCAGCTTGAATAGGAACACCGGGGAGCTGTTTTTT,CASSLNRNTGELFF
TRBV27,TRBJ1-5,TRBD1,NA,TGTGCCAGCAGTTCGGGGACAGGAGGCAATCAGCCCCAGCATTTT,CASSSGTGGNQPQHF
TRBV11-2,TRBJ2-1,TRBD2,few,TGTGCCAGCAGCTTAGATCTCCTAGCGGGAGTTGCCAATGAGCAGTTCTTC,CASSLDLLAGVANEQFF
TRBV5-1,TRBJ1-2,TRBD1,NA,TGCGCCAGCAGCGGGGACAGAGGTGGCTACACCTTC,CASSGDRGGYTF
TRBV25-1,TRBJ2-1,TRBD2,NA,TGTGCCAGCAGTGGGCTAGCGGGGGGAAGCTACAATGAGCAGTTCTTC,CASSGLAGGSYNEQFF
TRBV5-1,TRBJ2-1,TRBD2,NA,TGCGCCAGCAGCTTGAGGCCGGGGGGGTCCAATGAGCAGTTCTTC,CASSLRPGGSNEQFF
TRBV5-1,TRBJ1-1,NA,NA,TGCGCCAGCAGGGGCAGGGGGAACACTGAAGCTTTCTTT,CASRGRGNTEAFF
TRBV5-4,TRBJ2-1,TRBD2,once,TGTGCCAGCAGCAGGGGTGGACTAGCGGGAGGAGGTGAGCAGTTCTTC,CASSRGGLAGGGEQFF
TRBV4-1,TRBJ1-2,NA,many,TGCGCCAGCAGCCGCGGGAGCCACTATGGCTACACCTTC,CASSRGSHYGYTF
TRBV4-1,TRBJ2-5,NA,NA,TGCGCCAGCAGCCTGGGGGCGGTGGGAGAGACCCAGTACTTC,CASSLGAVGETQYF